The 31 T cell receptor beta chains below all came from one sample that was sequenced in a study of OX40 agonist ivuxolimab in advanced cancers. TCRdb keeps only in-frame clones here, not all; method: immunoSEQ multiplex PCR. Of over 55,000 clones in the sample, 85% to 90% are singletons; the top ten hold less than 14%. Sequencing used CD4+ or CD8+ T cells sorted from blood, obtained in a trial of the OX40 agonist ivuxolimab. These receptors all stem from an adult with an advanced solid tumor such as melanoma, head and neck, liver or kidney cancer.

V and J are TRBV5-1 and TRBJ2-2; 7 bases match TRBD1. The V gene's germline CDR1 is SGHRS and CDR2 YFSETQ. After removal of 3 bases from V and 5 bases from J, the junction contained 13 bases not matched to a gene. This CDR3 contains 17 residues. The CDR3 loop reads CASSSFPPDRPTGELFF. CDR3 coding DNA: TGCGCCAGCAGCTCATTTCCCCCGGACAGGCCGACCGGGGAGCTGTTTTTT.

The chain uses TRBV19 and TRBJ2-3; D unresolved. This CDR3 contains 14 residues. Trimming removed 3 bases from V and 3 bases from J, with 10 bases in between. CDR1 and CDR2 from the germline V gene are LNHDA and SQIVND (reference sequence). CDR3 amino acids: CASSIGLTTDTQYF. The CDR3 nucleotides read TGTGCCAGTAGTATTGGGTTGACAACAGATACGCAGTATTTT.

The rearrangement links TRBV11-2 to TRBJ2-7; the match to TRBD2 covers 11 bases. The J segment lost 1 base and the V segment lost 5 bases, leaving 4 bases of the junction unmatched. The CDR3 sequence is 15 residues long. Germline values: CDR1 SGHAT, CDR2 FQNNGV. The CDR3 DNA is TGTGCCAGCAGCATGGGACTAGCGGCTTCCTACGAGCAGTACTTC. Translation gives CASSMGLAASYEQYF.

The sample holds a few counts of this clone. The chain couples TRBV2 to TRBJ1-6; tentative D call: TRBD1 (5 bases). The CDR3 runs 15 residues. Germline V gene data show CDR1 as SNHLY and CDR2 as FYNNEI. The V and J ends lost 7 bases and 5 bases respectively, with 15 bases between them. This CDR3 reads CASTLSRGNNSPLHF. CDR3 coding DNA: TGTGCCAGCACCCTCTCGAGGGGAAATAATTCACCCCTCCACTTT.

This rearrangement joins TRBV5-1 to TRBJ2-1; D tentatively fits TRBD1 or TRBD2 (6 bases each). V was clipped by 0 bases and J by 5 bases, with 12 bases between them. CDR1 and CDR2 from the germline V gene are SGHRS and YFSETQ. This CDR3 has 15 residues. The CDR3 protein is CASSLEGGKNNEQFF. The CDR3 DNA sequence: TGCGCCAGCAGCTTGGAGGGGGGAAAGAACAATGAGCAGTTCTTC.

The chain carries TRBV2 and TRBJ2-2, with a tentative D call TRBD1 (5 bases). Trimming shortened V by 4 bases and J by 15 bases, and 18 bases separated the two germline ends. CDR3 length: 13 residues. Germline CDR1 is SNHLY and CDR2 is FYNNEI. CDR3 sequence reads: CASSGGNQAGMFF. CDR3 coding DNA: TGTGCCAGCAGTGGGGGCAACCAGGCCGGAATGTTTTTT.

This clone occurred once. The J gene is TRBJ2-3, the V gene TRBV7-2, with D tentatively TRBD1 or TRBD2 (5 bases each). Germline V gene sequence: CDR1 SGHTA, CDR2 FQGNSA. There are 13 residues in the CDR3. Trimming cost V 4 bases and J 5 bases, with 10 bases left between them. This CDR3 is CASSSGAEDTQYF. DNA for the CDR3: TGTGCCAGCAGCTCCGGGGCAGAAGATACGCAGTATTTT. Full variable domain (outside the CDR3, taken from reference TRBV7-2 and TRBJ2-3): GAGVSQSPSNKVTEKGKDVELRCDPISGHTALYWYRQSLGQGLEFLIYFQGNSAPDKSGLPSDRFSAERTGGSVSTLTIQRTQQEDSAVYLCASSSGAEDTQYFGPGTRLTVL.

The chain links TRBV5-8 to TRBJ2-7, with D perhaps given as TRBD1 or TRBD2 (5 bases each). Trimming removed 4 bases from V and 0 bases from J, with 11 bases in between. There are 14 residues in the CDR3. Germline V CDR1 and CDR2: SGHTS, YDEGEE. The DNA of the CDR3 is TGTGCCAGCAGCCGGGGCGGGTTCTCCTACGAGCAGTACTTC. This codes for CASSRGGFSYEQYF.

The CDR3 sequence: CASSDSPTYGYTF. The CDR3 DNA sequence: TGTGCCAGCAGTGACTCCCCGACGTATGGCTACACCTTC. The rearrangement links TRBV6-1 to TRBJ1-2; D unclear. V was trimmed by 3 bases and J by 5 bases, leaving 10 bases between them. This CDR3 has 13 amino acids. Looked up from germline, CDR1 is MNHNS and CDR2 is SASEGT.

The chain links TRBV29-1 to TRBJ2-1; no clear D. Germline loops: CDR1 SQVTM, CDR2 ANQGSEA. Trimming left V 6 bases short and J 5 bases short, with 8 bases between. CDR3 length: 11 residues. The CDR3 sequence: CSVAHNNEQFF. The CDR3 nucleotides are TGCAGCGTGGCCCATAACAATGAGCAGTTCTTC.

The genes are TRBV11-2 and TRBJ1-1; D gene ambiguous. CDR3 length: 15 residues. The V gene lost 5 bases and the J gene lost 1 base, with 14 bases spanning the gap. Germline values: CDR1 SGHAT, CDR2 FQNNGV. CDR3: CASSAAQPGNTEAFF. In nucleotides, the CDR3 is TGTGCCAGCAGCGCAGCCCAACCAGGGAACACTGAAGCTTTCTTT. The complete variable domain, with remaining parts taken from reference TRBV11-2 and TRBJ1-1, reads EAGVAQSPRYKIIEKRQSVAFWCNPISGHATLYWYQQILGQGPKLLIQFQNNGVVDDSQLPKDRFSAERLKGVDSTLKIQPAKLEDSAVYLCASSAAQPGNTEAFFGQGTRLTVV.

The chain recombines TRBV29-1 with TRBJ1-1, with D unclear. The CDR3 sequence is 11 residues long. V shed 8 bases and J shed 1 base, with 8 bases lying between them. The germline gives CDR1 SQVTM, CDR2 ANQGSEA. CDR3 bases: TGCAGCTGTTCGTGGAACACTGAAGCTTTCTTT. As protein: CSCSWNTEAFF.

In DNA form, the CDR3 reads TGTGCCAGCAGTGATGAGGTCGAACAGCCCCAGCATTTT. Protein: CASSDEVEQPQHF. The rearrangement joins TRBV2 to TRBJ1-5; D is undetermined. Trimming cost V 3 bases and J 7 bases, with 10 bases left between them. The CDR3 consists of 13 residues. Germline CDR1 reads SNHLY; CDR2 reads FYNNEI. Full variable domain (rest looked up from reference TRBV2 and TRBJ1-5): EPEVTQTPSHQVTQMGQEVILRCVPISNHLYFYWYRQILGQKVEFLVSFYNNEISEKSEIFDDQFSVERPDGSNFTLKIRSTKLEDSAMYFCASSDEVEQPQHFGDGTRLSIL.

This chain uses TRBV18 with TRBJ1-5; TRBD1 agrees at 11 bases. Germline CDR1 is KGHSH and CDR2 is LQKENI. This CDR3 spans 15 amino acids. The ends lost 6 bases at V and 6 bases at J; junction bases unmatched: 7. The DNA for the CDR3 is TGTGCCAGCTCGCGGGGGACAGGGGGGACTCAGCCCCAGCATTTT. Translation: CASSRGTGGTQPQHF.

The chain couples TRBV2 to TRBJ1-3; D not certain. Trimming took off 3 bases at V and 0 bases at J, with 15 bases between the two ends. The CDR3 runs to 17 residues. The germline CDR1 and CDR2 sequences are SNHLY and FYNNEI. CDR3 residues: CASSERPGGYSGNTIYF. The CDR3 nucleotides read TGTGCCAGCAGTGAGCGACCTGGAGGCTACTCTGGAAACACCATATATTTT.

The chain employs TRBV5-1 and TRBJ2-7; 9 nucleotides line up with TRBD1. CDR1 SGHRS and CDR2 YFSETQ come from the germline V gene. Losses at the gene ends were 4 bases for V and 0 bases for J; bases not matched to a gene: 2. The CDR3 has 14 residues. CDR3 protein: CASSPGQGSYEQYF. DNA of the CDR3: TGCGCCAGCAGCCCGGGACAGGGCTCCTACGAGCAGTACTTC.

The chain links TRBV6-6 to TRBJ1-3; D is unclear. The V end was cut by 4 bases, the J end by 0 bases, with 7 bases between. The CDR3 totals 14 residues. The V gene's germline CDR1 is MNHNY and CDR2 SVGAGI (reference sequence). The CDR3 reads CASSSLYSGNTIYF. The CDR3 nucleotides read TGTGCCAGCAGTTCCCTGTACTCTGGAAACACCATATATTTT.

The chain links TRBV19 to TRBJ2-2; weak D call: TRBD1 (5 bases). CDR1 LNHDA and CDR2 SQIVND come from the germline V gene (reference sequence). This CDR3 contains 15 residues. V lost 5 bases and J 2 bases, leaving 12 bases between the germline ends. CDR3 nucleotide sequence: TGTGCCAGTAGTTTCCACGACAGAAACACCGGGGAGCTGTTTTTT. Amino acid sequence: CASSFHDRNTGELFF.

The gene calls are TRBV28 and TRBJ2-3; D possibly corresponds to TRBD2 (6 bases). Trimming pared 1 base from V and 1 base from J, leaving 21 bases between. The germline gives CDR1 MDHEN, CDR2 SYDVKM. This CDR3 is built from 19 residues. The CDR3 sequence is CASSLLGWLASVGTDTQYF. As DNA, the CDR3 is TGTGCCAGCAGTTTATTAGGGTGGTTGGCTAGCGTCGGCACAGATACGCAGTATTTT.

The CDR3 reads CASSPGEGREKLFF. For the CDR3, the DNA is TGTGCCAGCTCACCAGGGGAAGGTCGTGAAAAACTGTTTTTT. V and J are TRBV18 and TRBJ1-4, with D unresolved. The V and J ends lost 2 bases and 7 bases respectively, with 11 bases between them. The V gene's germline CDR1 is KGHSH and CDR2 LQKENI. The CDR3 contains 14 residues. Supplemented by reference TRBV18 and TRBJ1-4, the full variable domain reads NAGVMQNPRHLVRRRGQEARLRCSPMKGHSHVYWYRQLPEEGLKFMVYLQKENIIDESGMPKERFSAEFPKEGPSILRIQQVVRGDSAAYFCASSPGEGREKLFFGSGTQLSVL.

This sequence joins TRBV5-1 and TRBJ1-1; D is perhaps TRBD1 (5 bases). Trimming took off 0 bases at V and 2 bases at J, with 14 bases between the two ends. This CDR3 is 16 amino acids long. Germline V lookup: CDR1 SGHRS, CDR2 YFSETQ. CDR3 sequence reads: CASSLVQGTVNTEAFF. CDR3 coding DNA: TGCGCCAGCAGCTTGGTCCAGGGTACTGTTAACACTGAAGCTTTCTTT.

This clone was observed a few times. The chain couples TRBV4-1 to TRBJ1-1; D not resolved. Trimming removed 1 base at V and 11 bases at J, with 17 bases between. This CDR3 spans 14 amino acids. Germline CDR1 is MGHRA and CDR2 is YSYEKL. Here the CDR3 DNA reads TGCGCCAGCAGCCAAGGTAGGCCGTTGGTGGGGGCTTTCTTT. Translated, it gives CASSQGRPLVGAFF.

The chain joins TRBV5-4 to TRBJ1-4, with unresolved D. V was clipped by 0 bases and J by 5 bases, with 2 bases between them. Germline lookup yields CDR1 SGHNT and CDR2 YYREEE (reference sequence). The CDR3 extends over 12 amino acids. The chain's CDR3 is CASSLGNEKLFF. The CDR3 DNA reads TGTGCCAGCAGCTTGGGGAATGAAAAACTGTTTTTT.

The V gene is TRBV5-1, the J gene TRBJ2-2; 7 bases are a match to TRBD1. Germline V gene sequence: CDR1 SGHRS, CDR2 YFSETQ. V shed 2 bases and J 2 bases; nucleotides not matched to a gene: 3. The length of the CDR3 is 15 residues. CDR3 coding DNA: TGCGCCAGCAGCTTACAGGGGATCAACACCGGGGAGCTGTTTTTT. Translating it yields CASSLQGINTGELFF.

The chain combines TRBV2 with TRBJ1-2, with TRBD1 as a possible D gene (6 bases). The CDR3 spans 13 residues. V was clipped by 2 bases and J by 2 bases, with 6 bases between them. In germline, CDR1 is SNHLY, CDR2 FYNNEI. CDR3 sequence: CASSETGNYGYTF. CDR3 sequence (DNA): TGTGCCAGCAGTGAAACAGGGAACTATGGCTACACCTTC. Together with reference TRBV2 and TRBJ1-2, the CDR3 gives the full variable domain: EPEVTQTPSHQVTQMGQEVILRCVPISNHLYFYWYRQILGQKVEFLVSFYNNEISEKSEIFDDQFSVERPDGSNFTLKIRSTKLEDSAMYFCASSETGNYGYTFGSGTRLTVV.

The chain links TRBV7-6 to TRBJ1-4; the D gene is possibly TRBD1 (6 bases). The CDR3 has 17 amino acids. Trimming cost V 0 bases and J 10 bases, with 21 bases left between them. Germline V CDR1 and CDR2: SGHVS, FNYEAQ. CDR3 sequence (DNA): TGTGCCAGCAGCTTAGCCCGACTCGGGCAGGGGAGGGGAAAACTGTTTTTT. This encodes CASSLARLGQGRGKLFF.

V gene TRBV5-6 combines with J gene TRBJ1-1, with D unclear. Germline CDR1 reads SGHDT; CDR2 reads YYEEEE. This CDR3 comprises 13 residues. V was clipped by 1 base and J by 6 bases, with 10 bases between them. The CDR3 sequence: CASSLRREAEAFF. Written as DNA, the CDR3 is TGTGCCAGCAGCTTGAGGAGGGAGGCTGAAGCTTTCTTT.

V is TRBV7-2 and J is TRBJ1-5; D ambiguous. V was cut by 1 base and J by 5 bases, with 15 bases left in between. The CDR3 is 16 residues long. Germline CDR1 and CDR2: SGHTA and FQGNSA. The CDR3 coding sequence is TGTGCCAGCAGCTTAGTTGCCGTCCGGAGGGATCAGCCCCAGCATTTT. Protein: CASSLVAVRRDQPQHF.

The chain combines TRBV4-1 with TRBJ2-7; D gene unclear. The CDR3 has 15 residues. The V gene lost 1 base and the J gene lost 3 bases, with 13 bases spanning the gap. Germline CDR1 and CDR2: MGHRA and YSYEKL. CDR3 sequence: CASSQVEGRSYEQYF. DNA for the CDR3: TGCGCCAGCAGCCAAGTGGAAGGGCGGAGCTACGAGCAGTACTTC.

The rearrangement uses TRBV5-4 and TRBJ2-3, with 7 positions matching TRBD2. In germline, CDR1 is SGHNT, CDR2 YYREEE (reference sequence). CDR3 length: 13 amino acids. With 1 base clipped from V and 6 bases from J, the junction kept 2 bases outside the gene matches. This CDR3 reads CASSLPGGDTQYF. The CDR3 bases are TGTGCCAGCAGCTTGCCCGGGGGGGATACGCAGTATTTT.

The chain carries TRBV12-2 and TRBJ1-4; TRBD1, the table's D call, lacks a check against the DNA. TRBV12-2 is assigned pseudogene status. The CDR3 loop spans 14 amino acids. DNA for the CDR3: TGTGCAAGTCCCCAGACAGGGGGCAGTGAAAAACTGTTTTTT. It is translated as CASPQTGGSEKLFF.